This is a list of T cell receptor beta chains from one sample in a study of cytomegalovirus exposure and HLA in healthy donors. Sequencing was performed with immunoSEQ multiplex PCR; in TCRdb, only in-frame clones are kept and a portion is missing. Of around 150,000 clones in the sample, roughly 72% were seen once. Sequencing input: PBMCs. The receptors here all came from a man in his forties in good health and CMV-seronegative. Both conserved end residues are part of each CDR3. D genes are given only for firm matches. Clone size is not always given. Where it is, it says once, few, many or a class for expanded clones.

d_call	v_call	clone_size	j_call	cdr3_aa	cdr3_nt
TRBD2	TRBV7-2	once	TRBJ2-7	CASGREASSSYEQYF	TGTGCCAGCGGGCGGGAGGCCTCGAGCTCCTACGAGCAGTACTTC
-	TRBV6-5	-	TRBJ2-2	CASRASWNTGELFF	TGTGCCAGCAGGGCTAGCTGGAACACCGGGGAGCTGTTTTTT
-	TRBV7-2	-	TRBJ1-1	CASSLVGQSEAFF	TGTGCCAGCAGCTTAGTGGGGCAGAGTGAAGCTTTCTTT
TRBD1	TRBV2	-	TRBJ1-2	CASINRDSPNYGYTF	TGTGCCAGCATCAACCGGGACAGCCCTAACTATGGCTACACCTTC
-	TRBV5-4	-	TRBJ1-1	CASSLAPGRSAEAFF	TGTGCCAGCAGCTTGGCCCCGGGAAGGAGCGCTGAAGCTTTCTTT
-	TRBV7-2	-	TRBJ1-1	CASSLGAGVTEAFF	TGTGCCAGCAGCTTAGGGGCGGGCGTTACTGAAGCTTTCTTT
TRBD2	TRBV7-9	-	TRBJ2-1	CASSFTKNREGYNEQFF	TGTGCCAGCAGCTTTACGAAAAATCGGGAGGGCTACAATGAGCAGTTCTTC
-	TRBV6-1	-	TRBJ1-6	CASRPEAVLGSPLHF	TGTGCCAGCAGACCCGAAGCCGTGCTCGGTTCACCCCTCCACTTT
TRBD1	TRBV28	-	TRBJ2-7	CASTGDRAIYEQYF	TGTGCCAGCACCGGAGACAGGGCGATCTACGAGCAGTACTTC
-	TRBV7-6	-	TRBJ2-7	CASSSYGGYEQYF	TGTGCCAGCAGCTCGTATGGCGGCTACGAGCAGTACTTC
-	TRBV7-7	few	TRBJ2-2	CASSTVAGELFF	TGTGCCAGCAGCACTGTTGCCGGGGAGCTGTTTTTT
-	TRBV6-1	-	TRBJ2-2	CASSELQGTGELFF	TGTGCCAGCAGTGAATTGCAGGGCACCGGGGAGCTGTTTTTT
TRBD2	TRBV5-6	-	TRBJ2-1	CASSLIGLAGVNEQFF	TGTGCCAGCAGCTTGATAGGACTAGCGGGAGTAAATGAGCAGTTCTTC
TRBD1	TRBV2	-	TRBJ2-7	CASSGTGGAYEQYF	TGTGCCAGCAGTGGGACAGGGGGCGCCTACGAGCAGTACTTC
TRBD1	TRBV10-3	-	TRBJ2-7	CAVRTGASEQYF	TGTGCCGTCCGGACAGGTGCTTCCGAGCAGTACTTC
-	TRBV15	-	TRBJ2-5	CATSRGGVGETQYF	TGTGCCACCAGCAGAGGGGGCGTAGGGGAGACCCAGTACTTC
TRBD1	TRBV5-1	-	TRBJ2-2	CASSPGTGITNTGELFF	TGCGCCAGCAGCCCCGGGACAGGTATTACGAACACCGGGGAGCTGTTTTTT
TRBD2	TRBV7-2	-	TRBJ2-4	CASSRTSGRLGAKNIQYF	TGTGCCAGCAGCCGGACTAGCGGGAGGTTAGGGGCCAAAAACATTCAGTACTTC
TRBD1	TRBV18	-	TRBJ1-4	CASSPQRTGDEKLFF	TGTGCCAGCTCACCACAAAGGACAGGTGACGAAAAACTGTTTTTT
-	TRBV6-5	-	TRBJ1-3	CASSSSDITSTIYF	TGTGCCAGCAGTTCGTCGGATATCACTAGCACCATATATTTT
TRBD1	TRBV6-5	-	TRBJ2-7	CASSTGTGYEQYF	TGTGCCAGCAGTACCGGGACAGGCTACGAGCAGTACTTC
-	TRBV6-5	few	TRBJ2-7	CASSGRAYEQYF	TGTGCCAGCAGTGGCAGGGCCTACGAGCAGTACTTC
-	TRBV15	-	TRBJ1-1	CATSFFSSTEAFF	TGTGCCACCAGCTTTTTCAGTTCCACTGAAGCTTTCTTT
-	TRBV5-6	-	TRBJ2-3	CASSHSSTDTQYF	TGTGCCAGCAGCCACTCTAGCACAGATACGCAGTATTTT
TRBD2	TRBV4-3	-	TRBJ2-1	CASSQEGSAGVSTRYNEQFF	TGCGCCAGCAGCCAAGAGGGATCAGCGGGAGTTTCAACACGGTACAATGAGCAGTTCTTC
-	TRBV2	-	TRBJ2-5	CASSPFGSQETQYF	TGTGCCAGCAGTCCGTTTGGGAGCCAAGAGACCCAGTACTTC
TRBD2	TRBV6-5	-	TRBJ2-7	CASSNAGLAGYEQYF	TGTGCCAGCAGCAATGCGGGTCTAGCGGGGTACGAGCAGTACTTC
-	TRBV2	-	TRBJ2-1	CASTLVRGYNEQFF	TGTGCCAGCACCTTAGTACGAGGTTACAATGAGCAGTTCTTC
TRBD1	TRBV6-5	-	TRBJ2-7	CASSFLQGVNSYEQYF	TGTGCCAGCAGTTTCTTACAGGGGGTAAACTCCTACGAGCAGTACTTC
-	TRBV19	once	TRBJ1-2	CASSIRGGGYTF	TGTGCCAGTAGTATCAGAGGCGGAGGCTACACCTTC
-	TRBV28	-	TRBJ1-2	CASSFGGPYTF	TGTGCCAGCAGTTTTGGCGGCCCTTACACCTTC
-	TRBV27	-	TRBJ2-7	CASSPQTDYEQYF	TGTGCCAGCAGTCCGCAGACAGATTACGAGCAGTACTTC
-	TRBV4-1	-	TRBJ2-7	CASSHPGKGYEQYF	TGCGCCAGCAGCCACCCCGGGAAAGGATACGAGCAGTACTTC
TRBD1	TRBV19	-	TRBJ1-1	CASSMAGQGGVAFF	TGTGCCAGTAGTATGGCGGGACAGGGTGGTGTGGCTTTCTTT
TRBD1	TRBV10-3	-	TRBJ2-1	CAISDRDRVFGEQFF	TGTGCCATCAGTGACCGGGACAGGGTTTTCGGCGAGCAGTTCTTC
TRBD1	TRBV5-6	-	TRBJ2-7	CASSWAGTGLYEQYF	TGTGCCAGCAGCTGGGCCGGGACAGGCCTCTACGAGCAGTACTTC
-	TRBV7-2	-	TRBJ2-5	CASSRRGKQETQYF	TGTGCCAGCAGCCGACGGGGGAAACAAGAGACCCAGTACTTC
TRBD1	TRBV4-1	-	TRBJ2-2	CASSLGRTGVNTGELFF	TGCGCCAGCAGTCTCGGCCGGACAGGGGTGAACACCGGGGAGCTGTTTTTT
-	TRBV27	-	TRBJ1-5	CASSLLYTNSNQPQHF	TGTGCCAGCAGTTTACTTTACACGAATAGCAATCAGCCCCAGCATTTT
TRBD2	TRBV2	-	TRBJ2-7	CASSDPGSGRVDEQYF	TGTGCCAGCAGTGACCCGGGTAGCGGGAGGGTGGACGAGCAGTACTTC
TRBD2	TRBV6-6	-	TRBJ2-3	CASSPLGSGRAEPQYF	TGTGCCAGCAGTCCCCTCGGAAGCGGGAGGGCCGAGCCGCAGTATTTT
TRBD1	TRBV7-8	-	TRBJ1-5	CASSSLQGARQPQHF	TGTGCCAGCAGCTCCCTTCAGGGGGCCAGGCAGCCCCAGCATTTT
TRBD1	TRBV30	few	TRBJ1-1	CAWSRQGNTEAFF	TGTGCCTGGAGTAGACAGGGGAACACTGAAGCTTTCTTT
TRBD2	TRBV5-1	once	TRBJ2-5	CASSSNSWEGETQYF	TGCGCCAGCAGCTCCAATAGCTGGGAGGGGGAGACCCAGTACTTC
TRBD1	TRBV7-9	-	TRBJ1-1	CASRTGGLTEAFF	TGTGCCAGCAGAACAGGGGGGCTTACTGAAGCTTTCTTT
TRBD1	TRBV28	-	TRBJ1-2	CASRLGTGRRYGYTF	TGTGCCAGCAGACTCGGGACAGGGAGGCGTTACGGCTACACCTTC
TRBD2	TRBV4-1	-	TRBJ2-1	CASSQEVAGYNEQFF	TGCGCCAGCAGCCAAGAGGTAGCGGGGTACAATGAGCAGTTCTTC
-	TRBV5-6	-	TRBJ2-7	CASSPLPGDGGRGQYF	TGTGCCAGCAGCCCCCTCCCAGGGGATGGTGGCCGGGGGCAGTACTTC
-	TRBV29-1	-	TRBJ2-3	CSSNSYGGYTDTQYF	TGCAGCTCAAACTCCTACGGGGGTTACACAGATACGCAGTATTTT
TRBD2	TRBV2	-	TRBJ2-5	CASSRGTSGETQYF	TGTGCCAGCAGCCGAGGGACTAGCGGAGAGACCCAGTACTTC
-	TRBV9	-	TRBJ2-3	CASSVAGRDSSTDTQYF	TGTGCCAGCAGCGTAGCTGGGCGGGACTCTAGCACAGATACGCAGTATTTT
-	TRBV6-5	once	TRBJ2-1	CASRRGPYNEQFF	TGTGCCAGCAGGCGGGGGCCCTACAATGAGCAGTTCTTC
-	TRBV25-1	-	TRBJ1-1	CASSESYNTEAFF	TGTGCCAGCAGTGAATCTTATAACACTGAAGCTTTCTTT
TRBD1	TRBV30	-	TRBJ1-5	CAWRGGQGKSQPQHF	TGTGCCTGGAGGGGGGGACAGGGGAAAAGTCAGCCCCAGCATTTT
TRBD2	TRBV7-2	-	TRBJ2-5	CASSPVFGGAETQYF	TGTGCCAGCAGCCCGGTCTTCGGGGGGGCCGAGACCCAGTACTTC
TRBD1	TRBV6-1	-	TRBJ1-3	CALEGATQENTIYF	TGTGCCCTAGAGGGGGCTACCCAAGAAAACACCATATATTTT
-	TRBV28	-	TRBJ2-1	CASIPYGQAGRDNEQFF	TGTGCCAGCATCCCTTATGGTCAAGCAGGTCGAGACAATGAGCAGTTCTTC
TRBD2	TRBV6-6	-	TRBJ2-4	CASSGHPGIQYF	TGTGCCAGTAGCGGGCACCCTGGCATTCAGTACTTC
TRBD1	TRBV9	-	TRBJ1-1	CASSDDRVGDTEAFF	TGTGCCAGCAGCGACGACAGGGTCGGTGACACTGAAGCTTTCTTT
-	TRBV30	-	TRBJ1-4	CAWSDLQGQDEKLFF	TGTGCCTGGAGTGATTTACAGGGACAAGATGAAAAACTGTTTTTT